This TCR beta chain appears in the sequencing data of a study of control samples from healthy donors and cancer patients. The protocol was immunoSEQ multiplex PCR, while the TCRdb copy is restricted to in-frame clones and leaves out a portion. The sample consists of 110,000 or so clones, roughly 79% of them appearing once. This TCR was recovered from a man aged 18 to 35 in good health. The source material was blood.

The CDR3 loop is CASSQDPDDEQFF. The CDR3 DNA reads as TGCGCCAGCAGCCAAGATCCGGACGATGAGCAGTTCTTC. The rearrangement links TRBV4-1 to TRBJ2-1; D unclear. The CDR3 length is 13 residues. V lost 0 bases, J lost 8 bases, and 8 bases lay in between. Looked up from germline, CDR1 is MGHRA and CDR2 is YSYEKL.